Following are 25 T cell receptor beta chains from one sample sequenced in a study of T cell changes during pregnancy in multiple sclerosis. This table comes from immunoSEQ multiplex PCR, and its TCRdb copy is limited to in-frame clones, with some not included. The sample carries roughly 46,000 clones, over 90% recorded once. The starting material was peripheral blood, obtained in the third trimester of pregnancy. These receptor sequences come from a female donor with multiple sclerosis, enrolled in a pregnancy study.

V gene TRBV7-2 combines with J gene TRBJ2-1; 9 nucleotides match TRBD1. The CDR3 length is 15 residues. Germline values: CDR1 SGHTA, CDR2 FQGNSA. Unmatched junction bases numbered 9, after V lost 5 bases and J lost 7 bases. CDR3 nucleotide sequence: TGTGCCAGCAGCACTTCCGGGACAGGGAAGAATGAGCAGTTCTTC. Translating gives CASSTSGTGKNEQFF.

The chain combines TRBV29-1 with TRBJ2-7, with 8 bases matching TRBD2. Unmatched junction bases numbered 12, after V lost 1 base and J lost 4 bases. The CDR3 extends over 16 amino acids. Germline CDR1 SQVTM, CDR2 ANQGSEA. This CDR3 is CSVEASGTRGKYEQYF. The CDR3 DNA reads TGCAGCGTTGAAGCCTCCGGGACTAGGGGAAAATACGAGCAGTACTTC.

The genes are TRBV21-1 and TRBJ1-2; no check of the table's D call, TRBD1, against the DNA was made. TRBV21-1 is an annotated pseudogene. The CDR3 is 15 amino acids. For the CDR3, the DNA is TGTGCCAGCAGCAAAGTGGGACAAGGGGACGATGGCTACACCTTC. Its translation is CASSKVGQGDDGYTF.

The chain uses TRBV7-9 and TRBJ2-3; TRBD1 matches 7 bases. Germline V gene sequence: CDR1 SEHNR, CDR2 FQNEAQ (reference sequence). The V segment lost 1 base and the J segment 5 bases; nucleotides outside the gene matches: 3. CDR3 size: 14 residues. In DNA, the CDR3 is TGTGCCAGCAGCTTAGGATCAGGGGGAGATACGCAGTATTTT. It translates to CASSLGSGGDTQYF.

The chain employs TRBV15 and TRBJ1-4; perhaps TRBD1 as D (6 bases). CDR3 length: 15 residues. Germline V lookup: CDR1 LNHNV, CDR2 YYDKDF (reference sequence). Between the trimmed V and J ends, which lost 0 bases and 3 bases, there was a span of 8 bases. CDR3 loop: CATSRERQANEKLFF. The DNA for the CDR3 is TGTGCCACCAGCAGAGAAAGACAGGCTAATGAAAAACTGTTTTTT.

This chain links TRBV27 with TRBJ2-1; tentatively, D is TRBD2 (6 bases). Germline values: CDR1 MNHEY, CDR2 SMNVEV (reference sequence). The CDR3 sequence is 14 residues long. Trimming took 5 bases from V and 2 from J, leaving 10 bases between them. This chain's CDR3 is CASSGLTPYNEQFF. The CDR3 DNA is TGTGCCAGCAGTGGACTAACCCCCTACAATGAGCAGTTCTTC.

J is TRBJ1-1 and V is TRBV5-8; 7 bases align to TRBD1. CDR3 length: 14 residues. Germline values: CDR1 SGHTS, CDR2 YDEGEE. V was clipped by 6 bases and J by 1 base; unmatched bases: 6. DNA for the CDR3: TGTGCCAGCAACCCCCGGGACAGGAACACTGAAGCTTTCTTT. It specifies CASNPRDRNTEAFF.

This sequence joins TRBV27 and TRBJ2-7, with D possibly matching TRBD1 (5 bases). Trimming took 6 bases from V and 2 from J, leaving 14 bases between them. The germline gives CDR1 MNHEY, CDR2 SMNVEV (reference sequence). The CDR3 has 14 residues. CDR3 in DNA: TGTGCCAGCAGCCCGGCAGGGTATGCCTACGAGCAGTACTTC. This sequence encodes CASSPAGYAYEQYF.

This rearrangement joins TRBV7-6 to TRBJ2-7; D is possibly TRBD1 (6 bases). CDR3 length: 13 amino acids. V was cut by 5 bases and J by 2 bases, with 10 bases left in between. Looked up from germline, CDR1 is SGHVS and CDR2 is FNYEAQ. The CDR3 DNA follows: TGTGCCAGCAGCGCAGGACAGCCCTACGAGCAGTACTTC. It codes for CASSAGQPYEQYF.

The J gene is TRBJ2-5, the V gene TRBV29-1; D is unclear. The J call may not be correct, given that the DNA end is closer to TRBJ2-7. The CDR3 has 14 residues. CDR1 SQVTM and CDR2 ANQGSEA come from the germline V gene. As DNA, the CDR3 is TGCAGCGTTGCTCGTGGAGCAGAGAGCAACGAGCAGTACTTC. Amino acids: CSVARGAESNEQYF.

This clone is a singleton in its sample. V gene TRBV6-5 combines with J gene TRBJ2-2; D remains ambiguous. Germline CDR1 and CDR2: MNHEY and SVGAGI. V was trimmed by 2 bases and J by 4 bases, leaving 5 bases between them. The CDR3 extends over 13 amino acids. CDR3: CASSYPGTGELFF. The CDR3 DNA is TGTGCCAGCAGTTACCCCGGCACCGGGGAGCTGTTTTTT.

The rearrangement joins TRBV19 to TRBJ1-1, with D maybe TRBD1 (6 bases). V was trimmed by 4 bases and J by 4 bases, leaving 10 bases between them. Germline V CDR1 and CDR2: LNHDA, SQIVND (reference sequence). The CDR3 consists of 13 residues. CDR3 protein: CASSNQGSTEAFF. The CDR3 DNA is TGTGCCAGTAGTAACCAGGGGAGCACTGAAGCTTTCTTT.

The CDR3 protein is CASKKREQETQYF. CDR3 nucleotide sequence: TGTGCCAGCAAAAAGAGGGAGCAAGAGACCCAGTACTTC. This rearrangement joins TRBV2 to TRBJ2-5, with a weak D call TRBD2 (5 bases). The CDR3 length is 13 residues. Trimming left V 7 bases short and J 2 bases short, with 11 bases between. Germline CDR1 is SNHLY and CDR2 is FYNNEI.

The V gene is TRBV6-5, the J gene TRBJ2-1; 8 bases line up with TRBD2. The V gene's germline CDR1 is MNHEY and CDR2 SVGAGI. V shed 5 bases, J shed 1 base, and the junction held 4 bases outside the gene matches. The CDR3 consists of 15 residues. CDR3 sequence: CASSASGRSYNEQFF. CDR3 sequence (DNA): TGTGCCAGCAGTGCTAGCGGGCGGTCCTACAATGAGCAGTTCTTC.

The chain is built from TRBV5-1 and TRBJ2-7; D gene unclear. V lost 4 bases, J lost 0 bases, and 14 bases lay in between. The CDR3 spans 15 residues. The germline CDR1 and CDR2 sequences are SGHRS and YFSETQ. CDR3 nucleotides: TGCGCCAGCAGCGCGCAGACTCCCAGCTCCTACGAGCAGTACTTC. Its translation is CASSAQTPSSYEQYF.

The chain carries TRBV5-1 and TRBJ1-2; D is ambiguous. Trimming cost V 0 bases and J 6 bases, with 9 bases left between them. This CDR3 has 13 residues. From germline, CDR1 is SGHRS and CDR2 YFSETQ. CDR3 in DNA: TGCGCCAGCAGCTTGGACAGATTGGATGGCTACACCTTC. Residues: CASSLDRLDGYTF.

This rearrangement joins TRBV19 to TRBJ2-2; D gene unclear. Germline CDR1 and CDR2: LNHDA and SQIVND (reference sequence). V lost 1 base and J 10 bases, leaving 16 bases between the germline ends. The length of the CDR3 is 15 residues. CDR3 DNA: TGTGCCAGTAGTATAGTTTGGGCAGAAGTCGAGGAGCTGTTTTTT. This sequence encodes CASSIVWAEVEELFF. Full variable domain (outside the CDR3, taken from reference TRBV19 and TRBJ2-2): DGGITQSPKYLFRKEGQNVTLSCEQNLNHDAMYWYRQDPGQGLRLIYYSQIVNDFQKGDIAEGYSVSREKKESFPLTVTSAQKNPTAFYLCASSIVWAEVEELFFGEGSRLTVL.

V is TRBV16 and J is TRBJ2-1; TRBD2 matches at 14 bases. The CDR3 spans 17 residues. Germline lookup yields CDR1 KGHSY and CDR2 FQNENV. Trimming cost V 0 bases and J 8 bases; bases outside gene matches: 6. For the CDR3, the DNA is TGTGCCAGCAGCCAATCCCCGACTAGCGGGAGGGCCGATGAGCAGTTCTTC. Translation gives CASSQSPTSGRADEQFF.

This clone occurred once. The rearrangement joins TRBV7-9 to TRBJ2-1; perhaps TRBD2 as D (5 bases). This CDR3 region has 15 residues. V lost 2 bases and J 2 bases, leaving 10 bases between the germline ends. Germline values: CDR1 SEHNR, CDR2 FQNEAQ (reference sequence). The CDR3 sequence: CASSLRASPYNEQFF. The CDR3 nucleotides are TGTGCCAGCAGCTTAAGGGCTAGCCCCTACAATGAGCAGTTCTTC.

This chain uses TRBV5-4 with TRBJ2-5, with a weak D call TRBD1 (6 bases). Germline CDR1 SGHNT, CDR2 YYREEE (reference sequence). The CDR3 consists of 13 residues. Between the trimmed V and J ends, which lost 0 bases and 5 bases, there was a span of 8 bases. In DNA, the CDR3 is TGTGCCAGCAGCTTGGTGCAGGGGGAGACCCAGTACTTC. It yields the protein CASSLVQGETQYF.

On this clone: At one boundary the junction diverges from the germline segment, which might be a read error. The chain combines TRBV28 with TRBJ1-2; 10 nucleotides match TRBD1. This CDR3 region has 17 residues. Germline lookup yields CDR1 MDHEN and CDR2 SYDVKM. The CDR3: CASSSSGTGAEGSGKIF. CDR3 nucleotides: TGTGCCAGCAGTTCTTCCGGGACAGGGGCAGAGGGTTCCGGGAAAATCTTC.

The rearrangement joins TRBV9 to TRBJ2-1, with 7 bases identical to TRBD2. The CDR3 has 15 residues. Trimming cost V 4 bases and J 4 bases; bases outside gene matches: 8. The germline V gene has CDR1 SGDLS and CDR2 YYNGEE. For the CDR3, the DNA is TGTGCCAGCAGCACTAGCGACAAACCTTACAATGAGCAGTTCTTC. Protein product: CASSTSDKPYNEQFF.

The chain employs TRBV2 and TRBJ1-3; TRBD1 is a possible D gene (6 bases). Germline assignment: CDR1 SNHLY and CDR2 FYNNEI. V was clipped by 3 bases and J by 0 bases, with 18 bases between them. The CDR3 contains 18 residues. The CDR3 loop reads CASSDSTGQLLSGNTIYF. In DNA, the CDR3 is TGTGCCAGCAGTGACAGTACAGGGCAATTACTCTCTGGAAACACCATATATTTT. The full variable domain, rest sourced from reference TRBV2 and TRBJ1-3, is EPEVTQTPSHQVTQMGQEVILRCVPISNHLYFYWYRQILGQKVEFLVSFYNNEISEKSEIFDDQFSVERPDGSNFTLKIRSTKLEDSAMYFCASSDSTGQLLSGNTIYFGEGSWLTVV.

The chain couples TRBV7-9 to TRBJ2-2; D possibly corresponds to TRBD2 (6 bases). Germline CDR1 and CDR2: SEHNR and FQNEAQ (reference sequence). This CDR3 is built from 18 residues. V dropped 1 base and J dropped 2 bases, with 17 bases sitting between them. The CDR3 nucleotides read TGTGCCAGCAGCTTAGGGGGGATAGCGGAGGATAACACCGGGGAGCTGTTTTTT. Translated, it gives CASSLGGIAEDNTGELFF.

This chain uses TRBV6-1 with TRBJ2-3; 11 nucleotides agree with TRBD2. V trimming: 5 bases; J trimming: 4 bases; junction bases outside the gene matches: 5. CDR3 size: 15 residues. CDR1 MNHNS and CDR2 SASEGT come from the germline V gene. As DNA, the CDR3 is TGTGCCAGCAGTCTAGCGGGAGGTGTATCAGATACGCAGTATTTT. Residues: CASSLAGGVSDTQYF.